This TCR beta chain derives from a study of cytomegalovirus exposure and HLA in healthy donors. Points from the study as a whole: Reported results showed that the classifier diagnosed cytomegalovirus status with high specificity and sensitivity. A later analysis found that most CMV-associated TCR beta chains appeared HLA-restricted.

Vbeta (60) and Jbeta (13) primers were used in the PCR. Method: immunoSEQ multiplex PCR; TCRdb's copy keeps in-frame clones and lacks some. This sample carries roughly 150,000 clones, 70% to 85% of them seen once, and the ten largest clones take around 2.5%. A single count supports this clone. What it binds is unknown. Germline trimming cut 6 bases from V and 4 bases from J; bases unmatched to any gene: 9. The CDR3 runs to 14 residues. The germline V gene encodes CDR1 MDHEN and CDR2 SYDVKM. The sequenced sample was PBMCs. The receptor comes from a male donor in good health and CMV-seronegative. The genes are TRBV28 and TRBJ2-7; 7 bases fit TRBD2. The CDR3 spells CASSMGRGLYEQYF. In DNA, the CDR3 is TGTGCCAGCAGCATGGGGAGGGGTCTATACGAGCAGTACTTC.